One and the same sample provided the 13 T cell receptor beta chains below, sequenced in a study of radiotherapy plus CTLA-4 blockade in lung cancer. TCRdb's table, derived via immunoSEQ multiplex PCR, lists solely in-frame clones and lacks some. The table has around 56,000 clones, 65% to 80% seen once. Sequences were derived from peripheral blood, sampled from a patient treated with radiotherapy plus ipilimumab. These TCRs come from a human donor with non-small cell lung cancer who had a complete response to radiotherapy plus ipilimumab.

The chain couples TRBV25-1 to TRBJ1-2; the match to TRBD1 covers 10 bases. V was pared by 6 bases and J by 7 bases, with 5 bases of the junction left unmatched. The CDR3 is made up of 13 amino acids. In germline, CDR1 is MGHDK, CDR2 SYGVNS. The CDR3 DNA is TGTGCCAGCAGGGGACAGGGGTTCGGTGGCTACACCTTC. Protein product: CASRGQGFGGYTF.

This clone was observed a few times. This sequence joins TRBV20-1 and TRBJ1-1; D possibly corresponds to TRBD1 (6 bases). V was pared by 6 bases and J by 7 bases, with 12 bases between. Germline V gene sequence: CDR1 DFQATT, CDR2 SNEGSKA (reference sequence). The CDR3 runs 11 residues. CDR3 region: CSAPGGSEAFF. CDR3 coding DNA: TGCAGTGCCCCGGGGGGCAGTGAAGCTTTCTTT.

This clone has only a few counts. The chain combines TRBV10-3 with TRBJ2-3, with 13 bases lining up with TRBD2. The length of the CDR3 is 15 residues. The germline gives CDR1 ENHRY, CDR2 SYGVKD. With V trimmed by 7 bases and J by 2 bases, 3 bases remained unmatched. CDR3 sequence reads: CAIKGTSGITDTQYF. CDR3 in DNA: TGTGCCATCAAAGGGACTAGCGGGATCACAGATACGCAGTATTTT.

This chain links TRBV18 with TRBJ2-5; perhaps TRBD1 as D (6 bases). The germline V gene encodes CDR1 KGHSH and CDR2 LQKENI. The CDR3 spans 14 residues. V was clipped by 4 bases and J by 1 base, with 10 bases between them. This CDR3 reads CASSLLDSQETQYF. CDR3 DNA: TGTGCCAGCTCACTCTTGGACAGCCAAGAGACCCAGTACTTC. The variable domain in full, with the rest retrieved from reference TRBV18 and TRBJ2-5, is NAGVMQNPRHLVRRRGQEARLRCSPMKGHSHVYWYRQLPEEGLKFMVYLQKENIIDESGMPKERFSAEFPKEGPSILRIQQVVRGDSAAYFCASSLLDSQETQYFGPGTRLLVL.

This rearrangement joins TRBV5-1 to TRBJ1-4, with 7 bases fitting TRBD1. Germline V gene data show CDR1 as SGHRS and CDR2 as YFSETQ. V trimming: 0 bases; J trimming: 5 bases; junction bases outside the gene matches: 7. The CDR3 is 16 amino acids. In DNA form, the CDR3 reads TGCGCCAGCAGCTTGGGGCGACAGGGCCTAAATGAAAAACTGTTTTTT. As protein: CASSLGRQGLNEKLFF.

The chain employs TRBV7-2 and TRBJ2-2; D is unresolved. CDR3 length: 15 amino acids. CDR1 SGHTA and CDR2 FQGNSA come from the germline V gene. V lost 6 bases, J lost 5 bases, and 16 bases lay in between. The chain's CDR3 is CASSAWARETGELFF. The DNA of the CDR3 is TGTGCCAGCAGTGCGTGGGCACGAGAAACCGGGGAGCTGTTTTTT.

The chain joins TRBV5-1 to TRBJ2-3, with D uncertain. Germline V CDR1 and CDR2: SGHRS, YFSETQ. V was trimmed by 4 bases and J by 4 bases, leaving 10 bases between them. The CDR3 sequence is 13 residues long. CDR3: CASSGRSSDTQYF. As DNA, the CDR3 is TGCGCCAGCAGCGGTAGGAGTTCAGATACGCAGTATTTT. Drawing the rest from reference TRBV5-1 and TRBJ2-3, the complete variable domain is KAGVTQTPRYLIKTRGQQVTLSCSPISGHRSVSWYQQTPGQGLQFLFEYFSETQRNKGNFPGRFSGRQFSNSRSEMNVSTLELGDSALYLCASSGRSSDTQYFGPGTRLTVL.

Here the CDR3 reads CAMSGQRNTIYF. As DNA, the CDR3 is TGTGCCATGTCAGGACAGAGGAACACCATATATTTT. The V call is TRBV10-3, the J call TRBJ1-3; D is perhaps TRBD1 (6 bases). Germline V gene sequence: CDR1 ENHRY, CDR2 SYGVKD. The CDR3 extends over 12 amino acids. V was pared by 9 bases and J by 7 bases, with 13 bases between.

This chain connects TRBV4-3 to TRBJ2-1; 7 bases match TRBD2. After removal of 0 bases from V and 1 base from J, the junction contained 9 bases not matched to a gene. CDR3 length equals 18 residues. Germline assignment: CDR1 LGHNA and CDR2 YSLEER. In nucleotides, the CDR3 is TGCGCCAGCAGCCAAGATCCTGTTTCGGGGGGATCCTACAATGAGCAGTTCTTC. Its protein is CASSQDPVSGGSYNEQFF.

Concerning this clone itself: One end of the junction fails to match germline, which may point to a read error. The identical CDR3 is also encoded by other nucleotide sequences in the sample. The rearrangement joins TRBV28 to TRBJ2-5, with D tentatively TRBD2 (5 bases). Germline CDR1 and CDR2: MDHEN and SYDVKM. The CDR3 runs 16 residues. The CDR3 loop is CASSLLLLAAQETQYF. The CDR3 DNA is TGTGCCAGCAGTTTACTTCTGCTAGCCGCACAAGAGACCCAATACTTC. The whole variable domain, remainder taken from reference TRBV28 and TRBJ2-5, is DVKVTQSSRYLVKRTGEKVFLECVQDMDHENMFWYRQDPGLGLRLIYFSYDVKMKEKGDIPEGYSVSREKKERFSLILESASTNQTSMYLCASSLLLLAAQETQYFGPGTRLLVL.

CDR3 sequence reads: CASSSTYDMNTEAFF. Written as DNA, the CDR3 is TGTGCCAGCAGCTCCACCTACGACATGAACACTGAAGCTTTCTTT. The rearrangement uses TRBV7-9 and TRBJ1-1; D is ambiguous. The CDR3 is 15 amino acids. Germline CDR1 and CDR2: SEHNR and FQNEAQ (reference sequence). Trimming pared 4 bases from V and 0 bases from J, leaving 12 bases between.

This chain uses TRBV5-1 with TRBJ1-1; 7 bases line up with TRBD1. Germline CDR1 and CDR2: SGHRS and YFSETQ. This CDR3 comprises 15 residues. J was trimmed by 2 bases and V by 4 bases; bases with no gene match: 8. The CDR3 DNA follows: TGCGCCAGCAGCGTATTAGGGACAGCCAACACTGAAGCTTTCTTT. Encoded protein: CASSVLGTANTEAFF.

This chain links TRBV13 with TRBJ2-2; TRBD2 agrees at 16 bases. The trim removed 5 bases at V and 5 bases at J, leaving 11 bases unmatched. The CDR3 loop spans 19 amino acids. Germline loops: CDR1 PRHDT, CDR2 FYEKMQ (reference sequence). The CDR3, as DNA: TGTGCCAGCAGCCCGGGACTAGCGGGGGGGCGGCGTAGGACCGGGGAGCTGTTTTTT. Translated: CASSPGLAGGRRRTGELFF.